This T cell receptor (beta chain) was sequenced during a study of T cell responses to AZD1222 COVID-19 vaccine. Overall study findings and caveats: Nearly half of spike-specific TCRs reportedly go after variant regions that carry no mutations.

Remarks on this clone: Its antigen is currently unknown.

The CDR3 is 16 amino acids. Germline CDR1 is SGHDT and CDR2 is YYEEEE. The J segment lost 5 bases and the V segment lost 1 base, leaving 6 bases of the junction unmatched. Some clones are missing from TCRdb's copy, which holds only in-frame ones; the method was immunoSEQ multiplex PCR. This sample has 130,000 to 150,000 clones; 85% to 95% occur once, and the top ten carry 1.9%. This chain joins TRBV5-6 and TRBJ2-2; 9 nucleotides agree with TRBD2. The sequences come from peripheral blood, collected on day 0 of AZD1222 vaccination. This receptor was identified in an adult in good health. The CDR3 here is CASSLSAGGPTGELFF. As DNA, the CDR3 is TGTGCCAGCAGCTTGTCCGCGGGGGGGCCTACCGGGGAGCTGTTTTTT. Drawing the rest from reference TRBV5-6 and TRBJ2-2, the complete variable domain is DAGVTQSPTHLIKTRGQQVTLRCSPKSGHDTVSWYQQALGQGPQFIFQYYEEEERQRGNFPDRFSGHQFPNYSSELNVNALLLGDSALYLCASSLSAGGPTGELFFGEGSRLTVL.